These 16 T cell receptor beta chains came from one sample sequenced in a study of blood T cell repertoires in COVID-19. Produced via immunoSEQ multiplex PCR; TCRdb's table is partial and in-frame only. The sample records some 130,000 clones, roughly 80% being singletons. The sequencing sample was made of peripheral blood. The receptors were gathered from a man between 60 and 70 years old who had recovered from COVID-19.

This chain joins TRBV14 and TRBJ1-1; possibly TRBD1 for D (5 bases). The germline V and J ends were trimmed by 4 bases and 0 bases, with 18 bases remaining between them. CDR3 length: 17 residues. The germline CDR1 and CDR2 sequences are SGHDN and FVKESK. The CDR3 spells CASSRRSRARVNTEAFF. The CDR3 nucleotides read TGTGCCAGCAGCCGTCGGAGCAGGGCAAGGGTGAACACTGAAGCTTTCTTT.

A few counts support this clone. The V gene is TRBV6-2 or TRBV6-3, the J gene TRBJ2-7; 11 bases fit TRBD2. V was pared by 2 bases and J by 3 bases, with 0 bases of the junction left unmatched. This CDR3 has 14 amino acids. Germline V gene data show CDR1 as MNHEY and CDR2 as SVGEGT. CDR3: CASSYGTSGYEQYF. CDR3 nucleotide sequence: TGTGCCAGCAGTTACGGGACTAGCGGCTACGAGCAGTACTTC.

The chain links TRBV10-3 to TRBJ2-3; perhaps TRBD2 as D (6 bases). The germline V and J ends were trimmed by 6 bases and 1 base, with 14 bases remaining between them. Germline lookup yields CDR1 ENHRY and CDR2 SYGVKD. The CDR3 is 15 amino acids. As DNA, the CDR3 is TGTGCCATCAGCTCGCGACAGCGGGGCACAGATACGCAGTATTTT. This codes for CAISSRQRGTDTQYF.

This rearrangement joins TRBV27 to TRBJ1-5; 7 bases agree with TRBD1. Germline V lookup: CDR1 MNHEY, CDR2 SMNVEV (reference sequence). The CDR3 has 16 amino acids. V lost 5 bases to trimming and J lost 3 bases; unmatched junction nucleotides: 10. In DNA, the CDR3 is TGTGCCAGCAGTCCATCCGGACAGGCTACCAATCAGCCCCAGCATTTT. This sequence encodes CASSPSGQATNQPQHF.

V usage is TRBV18 and J usage is TRBJ2-7, with 11 bases lining up with TRBD1. Trimming took 3 bases from V and 3 from J; bases not matched to a gene: 4. The CDR3 covers 15 residues. The germline CDR1 and CDR2 sequences are KGHSH and LQKENI. CDR3 bases: TGTGCCAGCTCACCGTCCGGGACAGGGGGCTACGAGCAGTACTTC. This translates into CASSPSGTGGYEQYF.

The chain employs TRBV6-6 and TRBJ1-2; 8 bases are shared with TRBD1. Germline values: CDR1 MNHNY, CDR2 SVGAGI (reference sequence). V shed 8 bases and J 4 bases; nucleotides not matched to a gene: 9. The CDR3 has 14 amino acids. This CDR3 is CASVPSTGGYGYTF. The CDR3 DNA sequence: TGTGCCAGCGTCCCTTCCACAGGGGGCTATGGCTACACCTTC.

The chain is built from TRBV7-2 and TRBJ2-2; 11 bases line up with TRBD2. Trimming at V came to 7 bases and at J to 7 bases, leaving 5 bases not matched to a gene. The CDR3 totals 14 residues. Germline V lookup: CDR1 SGHTA, CDR2 FQGNSA. Here the CDR3 reads CASIVTSGVGELFF. Written as DNA, the CDR3 is TGTGCCAGCATCGTGACTAGCGGGGTCGGGGAGCTGTTTTTT.

This clone was detected only a few times. V and J are TRBV30 and TRBJ2-5; tentative D call: TRBD2 (5 bases). CDR3 length: 14 residues. In germline, CDR1 is GTSNPN, CDR2 SVGIG (reference sequence). Trimming shortened V by 4 bases and J by 5 bases, and 17 bases separated the two germline ends. The CDR3 sequence: CAWNRGTSRETQYF. The CDR3 DNA reads as TGTGCCTGGAATCGGGGTACCTCTCGGGAGACCCAGTACTTC.

This rearrangement joins TRBV30 to TRBJ2-3, with 11 bases that match TRBD2. In germline, CDR1 is GTSNPN, CDR2 SVGIG (reference sequence). CDR3 size: 17 residues. J was trimmed by 0 bases and V by 1 base; bases with no gene match: 6. This CDR3 is CAWSGPSGGMSTDTQYF. The DNA of the CDR3 is TGTGCCTGGAGTGGCCCTAGCGGGGGGATGAGCACAGATACGCAGTATTTT.

This clone showed up just a few times. The chain has TRBV4-3 and TRBJ1-2; D might be TRBD1 (5 bases). The CDR3 sequence is 16 residues long. Between the trimmed V and J ends, which lost 0 bases and 4 bases, there was a span of 15 bases. Germline loops: CDR1 LGHNA, CDR2 YSLEER. The CDR3 nucleotides are TGCGCCAGCAGCCAAGATTTCGGAGGGACGGGCTATGGCTACACCTTC. It encodes CASSQDFGGTGYGYTF.

The J gene is TRBJ2-7, the V gene TRBV19, with D possibly matching TRBD2 (5 bases). CDR3 size: 14 residues. From germline, CDR1 is LNHDA and CDR2 SQIVND (reference sequence). V lost 2 bases and J lost 0, with 8 bases in between. The chain's CDR3 is CASSIRGRSYEQYF. CDR3 bases: TGTGCCAGTAGTATACGGGGTCGCTCCTACGAGCAGTACTTC.

This clone occurred a few times. CDR3: CASSPRRQGMNTEAFF. For the CDR3, the DNA is TGTGCCAGCAGCCCCAGACGACAGGGTATGAACACTGAAGCTTTCTTT. The chain employs TRBV5-4 and TRBJ1-1; 7 bases line up with TRBD1. The germline gives CDR1 SGHNT, CDR2 YYREEE (reference sequence). The CDR3 runs to 16 residues. V lost 4 bases to trimming and J lost 0 bases; unmatched junction nucleotides: 9. Together with reference TRBV5-4 and TRBJ1-1, the CDR3 gives the full variable domain: ETGVTQSPTHLIKTRGQQVTLRCSSQSGHNTVSWYQQALGQGPQFIFQYYREEENGRGNFPPRFSGLQFPNYSSELNVNALELDDSALYLCASSPRRQGMNTEAFFGQGTRLTVV.

The chain recombines TRBV3-1 (or the pseudogene TRBV3-2) with TRBJ1-4, with 9 positions matching TRBD1. The CDR3 has 14 residues. The ends lost 0 bases at V and 9 bases at J; junction bases unmatched: 2. Germline V gene sequence: CDR1 LGHDT, CDR2 YNNKEL (reference sequence). The CDR3 spells CASSQDGQGKKLFF. The CDR3 DNA is TGTGCCAGCAGCCAAGATGGACAGGGGAAAAAACTGTTTTTT.

On this clone itself: Germline is not matched at one junction end, which may reflect a read error. The V gene is TRBV6-2 or TRBV6-3, the J gene TRBJ2-1; 10 positions agree with TRBD2. The length of the CDR3 is 11 residues. Germline-derived CDR1 and CDR2 are MNHEY and SVGEGT. The CDR3 reads CASSTGTSAIF. The CDR3, as DNA: TGTGCCAGCAGCACCGGGACTAGCGCGATCTTC.

The V gene is TRBV7-2, the J gene TRBJ1-5; D not resolved. The germline CDR1 and CDR2 sequences are SGHTA and FQGNSA. The CDR3 length is 15 residues. V was shortened by 1 base and J by 0 bases, with 7 bases between the two germline ends. The CDR3 here is CASSLGRFSNQPQHF. As DNA, the CDR3 is TGTGCCAGCAGCTTAGGCAGGTTTAGCAATCAGCCCCAGCATTTT.

This clone was seen at least ten times. The rearrangement uses TRBV10-3 and TRBJ2-2; 9 bases line up with TRBD1. Germline V gene lookup returns CDR1 ENHRY and CDR2 SYGVKD. Trimming removed 0 bases from V and 3 bases from J; junction bases left unmatched: 5. This CDR3 contains 17 residues. The CDR3 sequence is CAISESGQGSDTGELFF. In nucleotides, the CDR3 is TGTGCCATCAGTGAGTCGGGACAGGGAAGTGACACCGGGGAGCTGTTTTTT.